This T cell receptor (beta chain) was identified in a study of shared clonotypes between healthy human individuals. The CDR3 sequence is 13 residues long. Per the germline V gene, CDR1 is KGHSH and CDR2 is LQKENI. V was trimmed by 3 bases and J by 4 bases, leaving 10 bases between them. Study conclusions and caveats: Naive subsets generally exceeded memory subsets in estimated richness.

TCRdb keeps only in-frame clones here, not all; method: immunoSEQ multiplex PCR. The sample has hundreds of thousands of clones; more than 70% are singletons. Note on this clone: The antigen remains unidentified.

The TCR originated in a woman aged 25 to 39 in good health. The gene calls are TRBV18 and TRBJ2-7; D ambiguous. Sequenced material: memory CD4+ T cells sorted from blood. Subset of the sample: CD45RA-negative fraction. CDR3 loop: CASSPRAEYEQYF. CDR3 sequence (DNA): TGTGCCAGCTCACCTCGGGCAGAATACGAGCAGTACTTC.